This T cell receptor beta chain was profiled in a study of technical replicates of blood from a handful of donors. Germline-derived CDR1 and CDR2 are LGHNT and FRNRAP. This CDR3 is built from 15 residues. V lost 2 bases to trimming and J lost 8 bases; unmatched junction nucleotides: 8. Here immunoSEQ multiplex PCR was the method, and the copy in TCRdb shows in-frame clones only, minus some. The table lists tens of thousands of clones, 80% to 95% of them singletons. The sample consisted of PBMCs. This TCR derives from a human donor in good health. Some clones in this sample may be carry-over from other donors' samples. The rearrangement uses TRBV12-5 and TRBJ2-7; 11 bases fit TRBD2. CDR3 amino acids: CASGLSLAGGAKQYF. Here the CDR3 DNA reads TGTGCTAGTGGTTTGAGTCTAGCGGGAGGAGCGAAGCAGTACTTC.